This is a list of T cell receptor beta chains from one sample in a study of T cell repertoires in cytomegalovirus infection. TCRdb reanalysed the reads using MiXCR and keeps one entry per CDR3 protein. The sample includes a few hundred thousand distinct CDR3 sequences, roughly 9% of them seen just once. Sequencing was carried out using PBMCs. The receptors originated from a human donor in good health (CMV status not recorded). Some clones in this sample may be carry-over from other donors' samples. CDR3s include the opening cysteine and the closing phenylalanine or tryptophan. Each record gives: V gene, clone size, J gene, D gene, CDR3 DNA, CDR3 protein. The D gene is left open where the match is weak. Size values are once, few and many counts, or a class for expanded clones, and some rows have none.

>TRBV5-1|NA|TRBJ1-1|TRBD1
TGCGCCAGCACCCTAGGGGGCGCCGACACTGAAGCTTTCTTT
CASTLGGADTEAFF
>TRBV12-3/TRBV12-4|many|TRBJ2-1|TRBD2
TGTGCCAGCAGTTTAGTGTGGAGACTAGCGGGGGGATACAATGAGCAGTTCTTC
CASSLVWRLAGGYNEQFF
>TRBV2|NA|TRBJ1-2|TRBD1
TGTGCCAGCAGGAGGGGACAGGCGACCTATGGCTACACCTTC
CASRRGQATYGYTF
>TRBV28|NA|TRBJ1-2|NA
TGTGCCAGCAAGTTGAACTATGGCTACACCTTC
CASKLNYGYTF
>TRBV19|few|TRBJ1-2|NA
TGTGCCAGTAGTATGGGTTCGTACTATGGCTACACCTTC
CASSMGSYYGYTF
>TRBV28|few|TRBJ1-2|TRBD1
TGTGCCAGCAGTTTATCTCTCGGGACAGGGGCGCATGGCTACACCTTC
CASSLSLGTGAHGYTF
>TRBV7-8|many|TRBJ1-6|NA
TGTGCCAGCAGCAGGCGAGGGTTTAACTCCTATAATTCACCCCTCCACTTT
CASSRRGFNSYNSPLHF
>TRBV7-2|many|TRBJ2-7|TRBD1
TGTGCCAGCAGCTTAAAAGGGACAGGGGCCTACGAGCAGTACTTC
CASSLKGTGAYEQYF
>TRBV20-1|NA|TRBJ2-1|NA
TGCAGTGGGGGAAGCGGATACAATGAGCAGTTCTTC
CSGGSGYNEQFF
>TRBV7-3|many|TRBJ2-2|NA
TGTGCCAGCAGCTTTCGACCGAACACCGGGGAGCTGTTTTTT
CASSFRPNTGELFF
>TRBV3-1|many|TRBJ1-4|NA
TGTGCCAGCAGCCAAGATCGCGGCGCAGGGGCGAGGGCTAATGAAAAACTGTTTTTT
CASSQDRGAGARANEKLFF
>TRBV7-2|few|TRBJ2-3|NA
TGTGCCAGCAGCTTAGGGGCAGCCCGGGGGTTTGATACGCAGTATTTT
CASSLGAARGFDTQYF
>TRBV2|many|TRBJ1-2|NA
TGTGCCAGCAGTGAGGCAGGGACCTATGGCTACACCTTC
CASSEAGTYGYTF
>TRBV6-1|many|TRBJ2-7|NA
TGTGCCAGCAGTGAATCCGGTGGGCCCTACGAGCAGTACTTC
CASSESGGPYEQYF
>TRBV7-2|many|TRBJ1-5|NA
TGTGCCAGCAGCGAGACGGCCGATAGCAATCAGCCCCAGCATTTT
CASSETADSNQPQHF
>TRBV7-6|many|TRBJ2-2|NA
TGTGCCAGCAGCTTAGGGGAATGGATTGGCGGGGAGCTGTTTTTT
CASSLGEWIGGELFF
>TRBV20-1|many|TRBJ1-5|NA
TGCAGTGCTAGAAAGTATAATCAGCCCCAGCATTTT
CSARKYNQPQHF
>TRBV6-5|many|TRBJ1-5|NA
TGTGCCAGCATGAGGGGCAACAATCAGCCCCAGCATTTT
CASMRGNNQPQHF
>TRBV28|many|TRBJ1-1|NA
TGTGCCAGCAGGGGAGTGGGAGGGGGCACTGAAGCTTTCTTT
CASRGVGGGTEAFF
>TRBV7-8|many|TRBJ2-7|NA
TGTGCCAGCAGCCCCCGACGAGGGAAGAGCTCCTACGAGCAGTACTTC
CASSPRRGKSSYEQYF
>TRBV12-3/TRBV12-4|many|TRBJ1-4|TRBD1
TGTGCCAGCCGGGACAGCCCCAATGAAAAACTGTTTTTT
CASRDSPNEKLFF
>TRBV20-1|many|TRBJ2-6|NA
TGCAGTGCTAGAGACCCGGCCTCTGGGGCCAACATCCTGACTTTC
CSARDPASGANILTF
>TRBV19|many|TRBJ1-5|NA
TGTGCCAGTACCCCGGGACAAAACTATCAGCCCCAGCATTTT
CASTPGQNYQPQHF
>TRBV4-2|many|TRBJ1-4|TRBD1
TGTGCCAGCAGCTCACGGGAGGGGGCAGTTGAAAAACTGTTTTTT
CASSSREGAVEKLFF
>TRBV18|many|TRBJ2-3|NA
TGTGCCAGCTCCGAGCGAGATACGCAGTATTTT
CASSERDTQYF
>TRBV28|NA|TRBJ2-7|TRBD2
TGTGCCAGCAGTTTCCCCGGGACTAGAAACTACGAGCAGTACTTC
CASSFPGTRNYEQYF
>TRBV7-2|many|TRBJ1-1|NA
TGTGCCAGCAGCTTAGTTGTCCCGAACACTGAAGCTTTCTTT
CASSLVVPNTEAFF
>TRBV20-1|NA|TRBJ2-3|TRBD2
TGCAGTGCTAGCACTAGCGGGGGCCCGGATACGCAGTATTTT
CSASTSGGPDTQYF
>TRBV27|many|TRBJ2-7|TRBD1
TGTGCCAGCAGTTCCGGACAGGGAGTCCCTCTCTCCTACGAGCAGTACTTC
CASSSGQGVPLSYEQYF
>TRBV7-2|many|TRBJ2-1|NA
TGTGCCAGCAGCGGCGAAAGCCTCGAGCAGTTCTTC
CASSGESLEQFF
>TRBV7-2|many|TRBJ2-7|NA
TGTGCCAGCAGCTCGACAGCGAACTACGAGCAGTACTTC
CASSSTANYEQYF
>TRBV6-6|NA|TRBJ1-4|NA
TGTGCCAGCAGTCTCCTGAATGAAAAACTGTTTTTT
CASSLLNEKLFF
>TRBV6-1|few|TRBJ1-1|NA
TGTGCCAGCAGTGAACGCCGTCGGGGCACGGACACTGAAGCTTTCTTT
CASSERRRGTDTEAFF
>TRBV7-8|NA|TRBJ2-7|NA
TGTGCCAGCAGCCCAGGCAGGGAAAGGCAGTACTTC
CASSPGRERQYF
>TRBV7-7|NA|TRBJ2-7|TRBD1
TGTGCTAGCAGCTTAGGCTCGGGCAGGGGGACCGAGCAGTACTTC
CASSLGSGRGTEQYF
>TRBV28|NA|TRBJ2-5|NA
TGTGCCAGCAGTCCCGAGGGGGTTCGCGAGACCCAGTACTTC
CASSPEGVRETQYF
>TRBV4-2|many|TRBJ2-3|TRBD2
TGTGCCAGCAGCCAAGATCCCAGCGGGGGGGCCGTTGGAGATACGCAGTATTTT
CASSQDPSGGAVGDTQYF
>TRBV10-3|many|TRBJ1-2|NA
TGTGCCATCAGCAACCGGGACGGGTTTCGGGGCTACACCTTC
CAISNRDGFRGYTF
>TRBV7-2|many|TRBJ2-7|TRBD2
TGTGCCAGCAGTTACGGTGGGACTAGCGGGGGAATAAGCGAGCAGTACTTC
CASSYGGTSGGISEQYF
>TRBV7-2|many|TRBJ2-7|NA
TGTGCCAGCAGCTTAGGCCGGGACCGAACCTACGAGCAGTACTTC
CASSLGRDRTYEQYF
>TRBV7-2|many|TRBJ1-1|NA
TGTGCCAGCAGCTTAGGTTCTGTCATGAACACTGAAGCTTTCTTT
CASSLGSVMNTEAFF
>TRBV7-8|many|TRBJ1-1|NA
TGTGCCAGCAGCTTAGCGCGACTCACTGAAGCTTTCTTT
CASSLARLTEAFF
>TRBV7-2|many|TRBJ2-5|NA
TGTGCCAGCAGCTTATTTGTGGAGACCCAGTACTTC
CASSLFVETQYF
>TRBV28|NA|TRBJ1-6|NA
TGTGCCAGCAGCGAATCGGGACGGGGACCAAATTCACCCCTCCACTTT
CASSESGRGPNSPLHF
>TRBV11-2|few|TRBJ2-1|NA
TGTGCCAGCAGGACCTCCGGGATTCCAAACAATGAGCAGTTCTTC
CASRTSGIPNNEQFF
>TRBV7-2|few|TRBJ2-1|TRBD2
TGTGCCAGCACCCTGGGACTAGCATTCAATGAGCAGTTCTTC
CASTLGLAFNEQFF
>TRBV20-1|few|TRBJ1-1|NA
TGCAGTGCTAGTAGACAGCTAAACACTGAAGCTTTCTTT
CSASRQLNTEAFF
>TRBV9|few|TRBJ1-1|NA
TGTGCCAGCAGCGTAGGAGTTGGTCCCAACACTGAAGCTTTCTTT
CASSVGVGPNTEAFF
>TRBV7-6|many|TRBJ2-7|TRBD1
TGTGCCAGCAGCACACCGGGACAGGGGACCTACGAGCAGTACTTC
CASSTPGQGTYEQYF
>TRBV7-8|many|TRBJ2-5|TRBD2
TGTGCCAGCAGCCCCCGGACTAGTGAGGAGACCCAGTACTTC
CASSPRTSEETQYF
>TRBV12-3/TRBV12-4|many|TRBJ1-6|NA
TGTGCCAGCAGTTCCCATGGAATCGGCCCTAATTCACCCCTCCACTTT
CASSSHGIGPNSPLHF
>TRBV7-2|many|TRBJ2-7|NA
TGTGCCAGCAGTTTGAGACAGCCCTCCTACGAGCAGTACTTC
CASSLRQPSYEQYF